The rows below give T cell receptor beta chains drawn from one sample of a study of molecular identifiers for immune sequencing clone quantification. TCRdb analysed the PCR reads with MiXCR anew, one entry per CDR3 protein. The sample lists about 320,000 distinct CDR3 sequences; about 22% were seen once. Specimen: naive CD8+ T cells from blood, with Jurkat cell RNA spiked in. The receptors shown here come from a human donor in good health. Some libraries in this study had Jurkat cell RNA spiked in. CDR3s include the opening cysteine and the closing phenylalanine or tryptophan. The D gene is left open where the match is weak. Clone size is stated in some rows and not others, as once, few, many or a class when expanded.

len: 15; j_gene: TRBJ2-5; v_gene: TRBV20-1; d_gene: TRBD2; abundance: many; CDR3nt: TGCAGTGCTAAGATAGCGGGAGACCGCAAGGAGACCCAGTACTTC; CDR3aa: CSAKIAGDRKETQYF
len: 15; j_gene: TRBJ2-3; v_gene: TRBV19; d_gene: TRBD2; abundance: few; CDR3nt: TGTGCCAGTACGCTAGCGGGAGGGCCGGGGGATACGCAGTATTTT; CDR3aa: CASTLAGGPGDTQYF
len: 18; j_gene: TRBJ1-1; v_gene: TRBV12-3/TRBV12-4; d_gene: TRBD1; abundance: many; CDR3nt: TGTGCCAGCAGTTCGGGTTTCGGGGACAGGACAATGAACACTGAAGCTTTCTTT; CDR3aa: CASSSGFGDRTMNTEAFF
len: 13; j_gene: TRBJ1-2; v_gene: TRBV7-9; d_gene: -; abundance: few; CDR3nt: TGTGCCAGCAGCCCAATGACGGCCTATGGCTACACCTTC; CDR3aa: CASSPMTAYGYTF
len: 17; j_gene: TRBJ1-1; v_gene: TRBV19; d_gene: TRBD1; abundance: few; CDR3nt: TGTGCCAGTAGTACACACCCTTACGGGACAGGGTTCACTGAAGCTTTCTTT; CDR3aa: CASSTHPYGTGFTEAFF
len: 14; j_gene: TRBJ1-1; v_gene: TRBV4-1; d_gene: -; abundance: many; CDR3nt: TGCGCCAGCAGCCAAGATTCAGGGCCGAGAGAAGCTTTCTTT; CDR3aa: CASSQDSGPREAFF
len: 13; j_gene: TRBJ2-3; v_gene: TRBV29-1; d_gene: -; abundance: many; CDR3nt: TGCAGCGCTGACTATCCTAGCACAGATACGCAGTATTTT; CDR3aa: CSADYPSTDTQYF
len: 14; j_gene: TRBJ2-7; v_gene: TRBV5-1; d_gene: -; abundance: many; CDR3nt: TGCGCCAGCAGCCTGGAGCTGATAGCCTACGAGCAGTACTTC; CDR3aa: CASSLELIAYEQYF
len: 15; j_gene: TRBJ2-7; v_gene: TRBV20-1; d_gene: -; abundance: many; CDR3nt: TGCAGTGCTAGAGATTCTGGCAGGGGATCTCACGAGCAGTACTTC; CDR3aa: CSARDSGRGSHEQYF
len: 15; j_gene: TRBJ1-5; v_gene: TRBV2; d_gene: -; abundance: many; CDR3nt: TGTGCCAGCAGTGAAGACGGGGCGCCCTATCAGCCCCAGCATTTT; CDR3aa: CASSEDGAPYQPQHF
len: 12; j_gene: TRBJ1-2; v_gene: TRBV10-1; d_gene: -; abundance: few; CDR3nt: TGCGCCAGCAGCATGGGGAGCTATGGCTACACCTTC; CDR3aa: CASSMGSYGYTF
len: 16; j_gene: TRBJ2-1; v_gene: TRBV7-9; d_gene: TRBD1; abundance: many; CDR3nt: TGTGCCAGCAGCTCCTTGGACAGGAACTCCTACAATGAGCAGTTCTTC; CDR3aa: CASSSLDRNSYNEQFF
len: 18; j_gene: TRBJ2-1; v_gene: TRBV20-1; d_gene: TRBD2; abundance: few; CDR3nt: TGCAGTGCTAGAGAAATTAGCGGGATAACTGGCTGGGGCGATGAGCAGTTCTTC; CDR3aa: CSAREISGITGWGDEQFF
len: 13; j_gene: TRBJ2-7; v_gene: TRBV19; d_gene: -; abundance: many; CDR3nt: TGTGCCAGCCGGGGGCCGGCCCCCTACGAGCAGTACTTC; CDR3aa: CASRGPAPYEQYF
len: 16; j_gene: TRBJ2-2; v_gene: TRBV11-2; d_gene: TRBD1; abundance: -; CDR3nt: TGTGCCAGCAGCCCTGATCCAGGGGGCTATGTCGGGGAGCTGTTTTTT; CDR3aa: CASSPDPGGYVGELFF
len: 12; j_gene: TRBJ2-3; v_gene: TRBV27; d_gene: -; abundance: many; CDR3nt: TGTGCCAGCAGTTGGGGCACAGATACGCAGTATTTT; CDR3aa: CASSWGTDTQYF
len: 15; j_gene: TRBJ2-5; v_gene: TRBV6-2/TRBV6-3; d_gene: TRBD2; abundance: many; CDR3nt: TGTGCCAGCAGTTACGAAGCGGGGGGCCAAGAGACCCAGTACTTC; CDR3aa: CASSYEAGGQETQYF
len: 13; j_gene: TRBJ2-1; v_gene: TRBV19; d_gene: -; abundance: many; CDR3nt: TGTGCCAGTAGTGCCACAGGTTACAATGAGCAGTTCTTC; CDR3aa: CASSATGYNEQFF
len: 13; j_gene: TRBJ1-3; v_gene: TRBV5-6; d_gene: -; abundance: few; CDR3nt: TGTGTCAGCAGCTTCGGTGAAGCGGACACCATATATTTT; CDR3aa: CVSSFGEADTIYF
len: 14; j_gene: TRBJ1-1; v_gene: TRBV29-1; d_gene: -; abundance: many; CDR3nt: TGCAGCGCCAGAACGGACAGCACTGGGACTGAAGCTTTCTTT; CDR3aa: CSARTDSTGTEAFF
len: 16; j_gene: TRBJ2-3; v_gene: TRBV5-1; d_gene: TRBD2; abundance: many; CDR3nt: TGCGCCAGCAGCTCGTACATACTAGCGGCTGAAGATACGCAGTATTTT; CDR3aa: CASSSYILAAEDTQYF
len: 13; j_gene: TRBJ1-5; v_gene: TRBV19; d_gene: TRBD1; abundance: many; CDR3nt: TGTGCCTGTTCGGCAGGGGGAAATCAGCCCCAGCATTTT; CDR3aa: CACSAGGNQPQHF
len: 15; j_gene: TRBJ2-1; v_gene: TRBV12-3/TRBV12-4; d_gene: -; abundance: -; CDR3nt: TGTGCCAGCAGTTTGGTAGTAGGGCGTGGACCGGAGCAGTTCTTC; CDR3aa: CASSLVVGRGPEQFF
len: 14; j_gene: TRBJ2-7; v_gene: TRBV4-2; d_gene: -; abundance: many; CDR3nt: TGTGCCAGCAGCCCCCGGACCAGCAACTACGAGCAGTACTTC; CDR3aa: CASSPRTSNYEQYF
len: 16; j_gene: TRBJ2-2; v_gene: TRBV7-9; d_gene: -; abundance: few; CDR3nt: TGTGCCAGCAGCTTAGCCGATACAGGGAACACCGGGGAGCTGTTTTTT; CDR3aa: CASSLADTGNTGELFF
len: 12; j_gene: TRBJ2-1; v_gene: TRBV19; d_gene: -; abundance: many; CDR3nt: TGTGCCAGTAGTATAGCGCACAATGAGCAGTTCTTC; CDR3aa: CASSIAHNEQFF
len: 14; j_gene: TRBJ2-7; v_gene: TRBV29-1; d_gene: TRBD2; abundance: many; CDR3nt: TGCAGCGCGGCAGCGGGGGGGCTCTCCTACGAGCAGTACTTC; CDR3aa: CSAAAGGLSYEQYF
len: 16; j_gene: TRBJ2-3; v_gene: TRBV5-1; d_gene: TRBD2; abundance: many; CDR3nt: TGCGCCAGCAGCTTGCTAGCGGGGGGGCCGATAGATACGCAGTATTTT; CDR3aa: CASSLLAGGPIDTQYF
len: 13; j_gene: TRBJ2-1; v_gene: TRBV6-2/TRBV6-3; d_gene: TRBD2; abundance: few; CDR3nt: TGTGCCAGCAGTTACTTGGGACTAGCGGAGCAGTTCTTC; CDR3aa: CASSYLGLAEQFF
len: 14; j_gene: TRBJ1-4; v_gene: TRBV5-5; d_gene: -; abundance: -; CDR3nt: TGTGCCAGCAGCTTGGAGACAACGTCTGAAAAACTGTTTTTT; CDR3aa: CASSLETTSEKLFF
len: 16; j_gene: TRBJ2-2; v_gene: TRBV7-3; d_gene: TRBD1; abundance: many; CDR3nt: TGTGCCAGCAGCTTAACCACTACAGGGGGCACCGGGGAGCTGTTTTTT; CDR3aa: CASSLTTTGGTGELFF
len: 14; j_gene: TRBJ2-7; v_gene: TRBV27; d_gene: TRBD2; abundance: -; CDR3nt: TGTGCCAGCAGTTTATCCGGGGGGTGGGCCGAGCAGTACTTC; CDR3aa: CASSLSGGWAEQYF
len: 16; j_gene: TRBJ2-3; v_gene: TRBV4-1; d_gene: -; abundance: -; CDR3nt: TGCGCCAGCAGCCATATAGGACAAAAAAACACAGATACGCAGTATTTT; CDR3aa: CASSHIGQKNTDTQYF
len: 15; j_gene: TRBJ2-5; v_gene: TRBV5-5; d_gene: -; abundance: few; CDR3nt: TGTGCCAGCAGCTGGGACATGGGGAACCAAGAGACCCAGTACTTC; CDR3aa: CASSWDMGNQETQYF
len: 14; j_gene: TRBJ2-7; v_gene: TRBV7-2; d_gene: -; abundance: many; CDR3nt: TGTGCCAGCAGGGAAAAGTGGGGGGCGCCCGAGCAGTACTTC; CDR3aa: CASREKWGAPEQYF
len: 15; j_gene: TRBJ1-5; v_gene: TRBV6-2/TRBV6-3; d_gene: TRBD1; abundance: -; CDR3nt: TGTGCCAGCAGGCCGAGGGACAGCTTCTATCAGCCCCAGCATTTT; CDR3aa: CASRPRDSFYQPQHF
len: 11; j_gene: TRBJ2-7; v_gene: TRBV7-9; d_gene: -; abundance: many; CDR3nt: TGTGCCAGCAGCTTCGGCCACGAGCAGTACTTC; CDR3aa: CASSFGHEQYF
len: 15; j_gene: TRBJ2-3; v_gene: TRBV9; d_gene: -; abundance: many; CDR3nt: TGTGCCAGCAGCTCAGGGGCTAGCGACACAGATACGCAGTATTTT; CDR3aa: CASSSGASDTDTQYF
len: 13; j_gene: TRBJ2-7; v_gene: TRBV25-1; d_gene: -; abundance: many; CDR3nt: TGTGCCAGCAGTGACGGACAGACCTACGAGCAGTACTTC; CDR3aa: CASSDGQTYEQYF
len: 17; j_gene: TRBJ2-1; v_gene: TRBV6-5; d_gene: TRBD2; abundance: many; CDR3nt: TGTGCCAGCAGTTACTGGGTAGCGGGGAGCTCCTACAATGAGCAGTTCTTC; CDR3aa: CASSYWVAGSSYNEQFF
len: 16; j_gene: TRBJ2-3; v_gene: TRBV4-3; d_gene: -; abundance: few; CDR3nt: TGCGCCAGCAGCCAAGAGGTTTTAGCGGAAACAGATACGCAGTATTTT; CDR3aa: CASSQEVLAETDTQYF
len: 17; j_gene: TRBJ2-7; v_gene: TRBV4-1; d_gene: -; abundance: few; CDR3nt: TGCGCCAGCAGCCAGGTGGGTGGGGTAGCGGATTCCTACGAGCAGTACTTC; CDR3aa: CASSQVGGVADSYEQYF
len: 14; j_gene: TRBJ1-1; v_gene: TRBV7-9; d_gene: TRBD1; abundance: many; CDR3nt: TGTGCCAGCAGGGGGGACAGAACTGGCACTGAAGCTTTCTTT; CDR3aa: CASRGDRTGTEAFF
len: 16; j_gene: TRBJ2-2; v_gene: TRBV7-6; d_gene: -; abundance: few; CDR3nt: TGTGCCAGCAGCAAGGGGACCGACACTAACACCGGGGAGCTGTTTTTT; CDR3aa: CASSKGTDTNTGELFF
len: 14; j_gene: TRBJ2-7; v_gene: TRBV6-1; d_gene: -; abundance: few; CDR3nt: TGTGCCAGCAGTGAAACGTACAGCTCCTACGAGCAGTACTTC; CDR3aa: CASSETYSSYEQYF
len: 14; j_gene: TRBJ2-7; v_gene: TRBV14; d_gene: -; abundance: many; CDR3nt: TGTGCCAGCAGCCAAGATTGGGGGTTCGACGAGCAGTACTTC; CDR3aa: CASSQDWGFDEQYF
len: 16; j_gene: TRBJ2-2; v_gene: TRBV4-1; d_gene: -; abundance: many; CDR3nt: TGCGCCAGCAGCCAAATGGGGGGCCTAGGTACCGGGGAGCTGTTTTTT; CDR3aa: CASSQMGGLGTGELFF
len: 18; j_gene: TRBJ2-1; v_gene: TRBV7-9; d_gene: -; abundance: many; CDR3nt: TGTGCCAGCAGCCCCTCTCGTGGGTCGGCCGGGCCCTACAATGAGCAGTTCTTC; CDR3aa: CASSPSRGSAGPYNEQFF
len: 17; j_gene: TRBJ2-2; v_gene: TRBV4-3; d_gene: TRBD1; abundance: many; CDR3nt: TGCGCCAGCAGCCAAGACACAGGGGGCGTTCAAGCCGGGGAGCTGTTTTTT; CDR3aa: CASSQDTGGVQAGELFF
len: 14; j_gene: TRBJ2-2; v_gene: TRBV5-6; d_gene: -; abundance: many; CDR3nt: TGTGCCAGCAGCTTGATGGCAGCTACCGGGGAGCTGTTTTTT; CDR3aa: CASSLMAATGELFF